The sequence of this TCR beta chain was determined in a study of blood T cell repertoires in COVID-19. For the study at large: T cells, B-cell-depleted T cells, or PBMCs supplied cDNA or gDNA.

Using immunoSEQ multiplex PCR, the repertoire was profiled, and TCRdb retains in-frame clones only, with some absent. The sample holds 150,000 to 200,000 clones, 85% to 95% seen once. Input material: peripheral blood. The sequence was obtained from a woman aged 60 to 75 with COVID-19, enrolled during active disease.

The CDR3: CALRPLAGAIDTQYF. CDR3 nucleotides: TGTGCCCTTCGCCCACTAGCGGGGGCTATAGATACGCAGTATTTT. The V call is TRBV30, the J call TRBJ2-3; TRBD2 aligns across 11 bases. CDR3 length equals 15 residues. Germline loops: CDR1 GTSNPN, CDR2 SVGIG (reference sequence). The junction had 12 bases not matched to a gene; V was cut back by 8 bases and J by 5 bases. Complete variable domain (other parts from reference TRBV30 and TRBJ2-3): SQTIHQWPATLVQPVGSPLSLECTVEGTSNPNLYWYRQAAGRGLQLLFYSVGIGQISSEVPQNLSASRPQDRQFILSSKKLLLSDSGFYLCALRPLAGAIDTQYFGPGTRLTVL.